This T cell receptor beta chain was found in a study of T cells after yellow fever vaccination. Study at large: Low-cell-number fractions underwent preparation using SMART-Seq v4 Ultra Low Input.

Study-level findings and limits: Weaker overall, the secondary response nonetheless peaked faster (day 5 versus 15). Among all clonotypes, a small share was observed in both CD4 and CD8 compartments.

TCRdb reprocessed the 5' RACE reads with MiXCR, giving one entry per CDR3 protein. Here the sample spans about 320,000 distinct CDR3 sequences, around 10% being singletons. V lost 1 base and J 3 bases, leaving 10 bases between the germline ends. The CDR3 covers 14 residues. Germline V gene sequence: CDR1 DFQATT, CDR2 SNEGSKA (reference sequence). Remarks on this clonotype: What it binds is unknown.

The origin of this receptor is a young man who received the YFV17D yellow fever vaccine. V is TRBV20-1 and J is TRBJ1-5; D might be TRBD1 (6 bases). Here the sequenced sample was CD4+ T cells sorted from PBMCs, taken 45 days after the yellow fever booster vaccination. As DNA, the CDR3 is TGCAGTGCTAGAGCAGGGGCGGACAATCAGCCCCAGCATTTT. Translating gives CSARAGADNQPQHF.